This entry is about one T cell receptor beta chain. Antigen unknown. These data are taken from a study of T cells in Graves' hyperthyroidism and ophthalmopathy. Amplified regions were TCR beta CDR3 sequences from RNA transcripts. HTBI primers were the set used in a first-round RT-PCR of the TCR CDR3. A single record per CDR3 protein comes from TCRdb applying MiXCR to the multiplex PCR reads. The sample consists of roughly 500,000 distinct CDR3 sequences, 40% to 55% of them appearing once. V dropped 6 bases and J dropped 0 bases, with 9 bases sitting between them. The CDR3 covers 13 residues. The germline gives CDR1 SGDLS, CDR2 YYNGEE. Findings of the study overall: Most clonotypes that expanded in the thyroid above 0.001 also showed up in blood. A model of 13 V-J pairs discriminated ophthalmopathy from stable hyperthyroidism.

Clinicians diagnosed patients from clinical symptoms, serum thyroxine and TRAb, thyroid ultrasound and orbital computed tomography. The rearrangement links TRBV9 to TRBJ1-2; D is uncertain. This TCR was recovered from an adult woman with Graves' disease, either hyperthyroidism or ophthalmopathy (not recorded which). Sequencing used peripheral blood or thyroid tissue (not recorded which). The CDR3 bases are TGTGCCAGCACCGCGGCAGCTAACTATGGCTACACCTTC. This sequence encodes CASTAAANYGYTF.